This note documents a single T cell receptor beta chain sequence. Its antigen is unidentified. This sample was included in a study of T cells expressing NK-cell markers. Study-level information: Sequenced donors, eight in total, included seven who were HCMV-seropositive and one who was seronegative. General study points: The CD3+CD56-NKG2C+ fraction of several donors was also led by these clonotypes.

Generation of TCR beta cDNA was performed by 5'RACE template switching incorporating UMIs. TCRdb reprocessed the 5' RACE reads; each CDR3 protein has one entry and no DNA is given. This repertoire includes 300,000 to 500,000 distinct CDR3 sequences. Germline V gene lookup returns CDR1 SGHRS and CDR2 YFSETQ. This CDR3 has 16 residues. The chain has TRBV5-1 and TRBJ2-1; the D call from TCRdb, TRBD1, cannot be confirmed without DNA. The clonotype originates from a woman aged 50 to 65 in good health. Sequenced input: blood T cells: a sorted CD56 or NKG2C T cell subset, CD4+ or CD8+ T cells, or bulk PBMC T cells (not recorded which). This CDR3 reads CASSLVSRGAYNEQFF.